One sample yielded the 2 T cell receptor beta chains listed below, sequenced in a study of T cell clonality in common variable immunodeficiency (dated by TCRdb to the mid-2010s). Libraries were made using the immunoSEQ multiplex PCR assay. TCRdb mirrors the immuneACCESS table, restricted to in-frame sequences. Some clones are absent from its copies; in checked studies, under half trace to an unresolved V gene, and the reason for the others is unknown. For this sample the table reports approximately 56,000 clones, with no clone seen just once. 2% to 2.5% of the sample is in the top ten clones. Sample: peripheral blood mononuclear cells. These receptors were collected from a person aged 18 to 70 in good health.

This clone was seen ten or more times. The junction departs from the called germline gene at one end, perhaps through a read error. With the read ending 3 residues before the CDR3 end, the germline J gene is used to fill in that end. The same CDR3 arises from other DNA sequences in this sample as well. This chain uses TRBV18 with TRBJ2-5; the D gene is possibly TRBD1 (5 bases). The CDR3 consists of 13 residues. The germline V gene has CDR1 KGHSH and CDR2 LQKENI. CDR3 bases read: TGCGCCAGCTCACCTCGACAGCAAGAGACC. Translated, it gives CASSPRQQET. The complete CDR3 protein is CASSPRQQETQYF.

This clone appeared a few times. The covered CDR3 bases are TGTGCCAGCAGCCGCAGCAGGACAGTAATCATCTTGAGGATCACAGATACG. This encodes CASSRSRTVIILRITDT. The whole CDR3 region reads CASSRSRTVIILRITDTQYF. This rearrangement joins TRBV13 to TRBJ2-3, with D perhaps matching TRBD1 (6 bases). With the read ending 3 residues before the CDR3 end, the germline J gene is used to fill in that end. V gave up 5 bases and J gave up 2 bases, with 29 bases separating them. Germline lookup yields CDR1 PRHDT and CDR2 FYEKMQ (reference sequence). The CDR3 is 20 amino acids.